These T cell receptor beta chains were read from a single sample in a study of shared clonotypes between healthy human individuals. The protocol was immunoSEQ multiplex PCR, while the TCRdb copy is restricted to in-frame clones and leaves out a portion. This table has about 490,000 clones, over 60% appearing once. The sample consisted of PBMCs. These TCRs come from a woman between 35 and 50 years old in good health. Some clones in this sample may be carry-over from other donors' samples. Both conserved end residues are trimmed from each CDR3.

v_call	j_call	cdr3_aa
TRBV10-3	TRBJ2-3	AIRFSGSTSDTQY
TRBV2	TRBJ2-3	ASSDVAQGADTQY
TRBV6-5	TRBJ2-1	ASSYSGTGLNEQF
TRBV20-1	TRBJ1-1	SARDREAF
TRBV19	TRBJ2-7	ATRGSSLYEQY
TRBV6-5	TRBJ2-7	ASSTGLAGAGEQY
TRBV11-3	TRBJ2-7	ASSLEGEGEQY
TRBV7-3	TRBJ1-1	ASSQDRGNTEAF
TRBV5-6	TRBJ1-4	ASSLGTSDEKLF
TRBV2	TRBJ2-1	ASRRGNNEQF
TRBV29-1	TRBJ1-1	SVEGGAEAF
TRBV7-6	TRBJ1-2	ASSLGQNYGYT
TRBV6-1	TRBJ1-1	ASSHIRVAEAF
TRBV28	TRBJ1-5	ASSPAVRDFIQPQH
TRBV7-3	TRBJ2-4	ASSPTAKNIQY
TRBV27	TRBJ2-3	ASSLSRGRVDTQY
TRBV6-4	TRBJ2-3	ASSPLAGVYTQY
TRBV6-1	TRBJ2-7	ASSPGGAGINEQY
TRBV6-4	TRBJ2-3	ASSDLAGEADTQY
TRBV6-6	TRBJ2-3	ASSYEGNTQY
TRBV28	TRBJ1-5	ASSLLVGAGPSNQPQH
TRBV19	TRBJ2-7	ASSLRQGREQY
TRBV30	TRBJ2-3	AWARTSHTDTQY
TRBV19	TRBJ2-7	ASSSGWDEQY